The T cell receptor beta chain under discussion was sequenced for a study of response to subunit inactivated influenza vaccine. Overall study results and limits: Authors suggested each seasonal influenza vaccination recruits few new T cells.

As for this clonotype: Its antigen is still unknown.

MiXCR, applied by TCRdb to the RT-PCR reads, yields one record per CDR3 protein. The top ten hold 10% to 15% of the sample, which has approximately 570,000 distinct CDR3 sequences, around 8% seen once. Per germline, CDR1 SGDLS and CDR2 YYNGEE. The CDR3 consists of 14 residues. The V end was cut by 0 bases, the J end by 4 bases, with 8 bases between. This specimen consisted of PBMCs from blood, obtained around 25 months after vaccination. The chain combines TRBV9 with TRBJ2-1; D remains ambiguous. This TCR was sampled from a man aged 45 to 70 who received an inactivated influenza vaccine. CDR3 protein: CASSVGPGYNEQFF. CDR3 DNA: TGTGCCAGCAGCGTAGGTCCTGGGTACAATGAGCAGTTCTTC.